One and the same sample provided the 21 T cell receptor beta chains below, sequenced in a study of T cell responses to AZD1222 COVID-19 vaccine. This table comes from immunoSEQ multiplex PCR, and its TCRdb copy is limited to in-frame clones, with some not included. This table holds tens of thousands of clones, 86% found once. The sample consisted of peripheral blood, taken 28 days after the second AZD1222 dose. These TCRs come from an adult who received the AZD1222 COVID-19 vaccine.

This chain uses TRBV6-6 with TRBJ2-4; tentatively, D is TRBD2 (5 bases). V was clipped by 9 bases and J by 1 base, with 13 bases between them. CDR1 and CDR2 (germline): MNHNY, SVGAGI (reference sequence). The CDR3 sequence is 14 residues long. The CDR3 nucleotides are TGTGCCAGTCTAGCTCTAACGGCCAAAAACATTCAGTACTTC. It yields the protein CASLALTAKNIQYF.

The rearrangement links TRBV3-1 (or the pseudogene TRBV3-2) to TRBJ1-1, with 10 bases lining up with TRBD1. Germline CDR1 and CDR2: LGHDT and YNNKEL (reference sequence). The J segment lost 5 bases and the V segment lost 4 bases, leaving 7 bases of the junction unmatched. The CDR3 loop spans 15 amino acids. The CDR3 region is CASSLSGQGGTEAFF. The CDR3 DNA is TGTGCCAGCAGCCTGAGTGGACAGGGGGGGACTGAAGCTTTCTTT.

The gene calls are TRBV27 and TRBJ1-2; 10 nucleotides align to TRBD1. Germline lookup yields CDR1 MNHEY and CDR2 SMNVEV (reference sequence). Unmatched junction bases numbered 2, after V lost 0 bases and J lost 4 bases. There are 15 residues in the CDR3. The CDR3 DNA sequence: TGTGCCAGCAGTTTATCGGACAGGGGGGTCTATGGCTACACCTTC. Protein sequence: CASSLSDRGVYGYTF.

The chain carries TRBV12-3 or TRBV12-4 and TRBJ2-1; D is perhaps TRBD2 (5 bases). The V gene lost 8 bases and the J gene lost 0 bases, with 5 bases spanning the gap. The CDR3 runs to 12 residues. The CDR3 coding sequence is TGTGCCAGCGGGAGCTCCTACAATGAGCAGTTCTTC. Protein sequence: CASGSSYNEQFF.

This clone has just one count. V is TRBV19 and J is TRBJ2-1; 11 bases line up with TRBD2. V was clipped by 2 bases and J by 1 base; unmatched bases: 4. Germline-derived CDR1 and CDR2 are LNHDA and SQIVND (reference sequence). This CDR3 has 17 residues. The CDR3 loop is CASSIRPSGGSYNEQFF. The CDR3 nucleotides read TGTGCCAGTAGTATACGGCCTAGCGGGGGGTCCTACAATGAGCAGTTCTTC.

This clone was recorded only once. The V call is TRBV25-1, the J call TRBJ1-2; 10 bases match TRBD1. This CDR3 region has 14 residues. Trimming at V came to 5 bases and at J to 4 bases, leaving 4 bases not matched to a gene. The germline V gene has CDR1 MGHDK and CDR2 SYGVNS. CDR3 nucleotides: TGTGCCAGCAGTCTCGGGGACAGGGGCTATGGCTACACCTTC. It yields the protein CASSLGDRGYGYTF.

The gene calls are TRBV30 and TRBJ2-6; the D gene is possibly TRBD2 (6 bases). The germline V and J ends were trimmed by 0 bases and 3 bases, with 21 bases remaining between them. The V gene's germline CDR1 is GTSNPN and CDR2 SVGIG (reference sequence). This CDR3 is built from 19 residues. The DNA for the CDR3 is TGTGCCTGGAGTGTACGGGAGAGACAGAGGTTACTTGGGGCCAACGTCCTGACTTTC. Translation: CAWSVRERQRLLGANVLTF.

This clone was picked up a small number of times. The rearrangement joins TRBV3-1 (or the pseudogene TRBV3-2) to TRBJ1-6; D is unclear. The V gene lost 0 bases and the J gene lost 1 base, with 7 bases spanning the gap. The CDR3 has 16 residues. The germline V gene has CDR1 LGHDT and CDR2 YNNKEL (reference sequence). The CDR3 loop reads CASSQDLISYNSPLHF. CDR3 nucleotide sequence: TGTGCCAGCAGCCAAGACCTTATTTCCTATAATTCACCCCTCCACTTT.

This clone has more than one count but fewer than ten. CDR3: CASSLVEARRNTIYF. The DNA of the CDR3 is TGTGCCAGCAGCTTAGTAGAAGCTAGGAGGAACACCATATATTTT. The chain has TRBV7-8 and TRBJ1-3, with no clear D. Germline CDR1 is SGHVS and CDR2 is FQNEAQ. This CDR3 is built from 15 residues. V dropped 1 base and J dropped 7 bases, with 14 bases sitting between them.

V gene TRBV30 combines with J gene TRBJ2-1; TRBD2 aligns across 8 bases. V shed 2 bases and J 1 base; nucleotides not matched to a gene: 4. CDR3 length equals 15 residues. Germline V CDR1 and CDR2: GTSNPN, SVGIG (reference sequence). DNA for the CDR3: TGTGCCTGGAGTTCACTAGCGGTGTCCTACAATGAGCAGTTCTTC. Protein product: CAWSSLAVSYNEQFF.

V gene TRBV19 combines with J gene TRBJ2-6; D gene ambiguous. The CDR3 has 16 amino acids. V was cut by 3 bases and J by 0 bases, with 9 bases left in between. Germline CDR1 and CDR2: LNHDA and SQIVND (reference sequence). The CDR3 DNA sequence: TGTGCCAGTAGTATGGGCGTAAACTCTGGGGCCAACGTCCTGACTTTC. Protein sequence: CASSMGVNSGANVLTF.

Written as DNA, the CDR3 is TGTGCCAGTAGTGACAGGAACACTGAAGCTTTCTTT. It translates to CASSDRNTEAFF. The chain links TRBV19 to TRBJ1-1, with D tentatively TRBD1 (5 bases). There are 12 residues in the CDR3. From germline, CDR1 is LNHDA and CDR2 SQIVND (reference sequence). Trimming shortened V by 5 bases and J by 1 base, and 5 bases separated the two germline ends.

The V call is TRBV5-1, the J call TRBJ2-1; 9 bases are shared with TRBD2. The V gene's germline CDR1 is SGHRS and CDR2 YFSETQ. This CDR3 contains 15 residues. V shed 1 base, J shed 1 base, and the junction held 0 bases outside the gene matches. The CDR3 sequence is CASSLTSGSYNEQFF. For the CDR3, the DNA is TGCGCCAGCAGCTTGACTAGCGGGTCCTACAATGAGCAGTTCTTC.

The genes are TRBV5-6 and TRBJ1-2; a weak D match, TRBD1 (5 bases). V lost 3 bases to trimming and J lost 8 bases, with 17 bases between them. This CDR3 is built from 14 residues. Per germline, CDR1 SGHDT and CDR2 YYEEEE. The CDR3 sequence: CASSSRGRRLGYTF. The DNA for the CDR3 is TGTGCCAGCAGCTCTCGGGGCCGGAGGTTGGGCTACACCTTC.

J is TRBJ2-5 and V is TRBV28, with TRBD2 identical over 9 bases. Germline values: CDR1 MDHEN, CDR2 SYDVKM. V gave up 2 bases and J gave up 1 base; unmatched junction bases: 2. The CDR3 spans 15 residues. This CDR3 reads CASSLVTSGQETQYF. The DNA of the CDR3 is TGTGCCAGCAGTTTAGTGACTAGCGGCCAAGAGACCCAGTACTTC.

The J gene is TRBJ2-5, the V gene TRBV5-1, with D unresolved. The CDR3 contains 15 residues. The germline gives CDR1 SGHRS, CDR2 YFSETQ. The germline V and J ends were trimmed by 4 bases and 3 bases, with 16 bases remaining between them. The CDR3 DNA reads as TGCGCCAGCAGCGTTGCCTCGGTGGTGGAAGAGACCCAGTACTTC. Amino acid sequence: CASSVASVVEETQYF.

This chain connects TRBV4-2 to TRBJ1-5; the D is unclear. Looked up from germline, CDR1 is LGHNA and CDR2 is YNFKEQ. Trimming took off 0 bases at V and 5 bases at J, with 5 bases between the two ends. This CDR3 spans 13 amino acids. CDR3 region: CASSQDGDQPQHF. CDR3 nucleotide sequence: TGTGCCAGCAGCCAAGATGGGGATCAGCCCCAGCATTTT.

V is TRBV28 and J is TRBJ1-3, with a possible D match to TRBD1 (5 bases). Germline V gene sequence: CDR1 MDHEN, CDR2 SYDVKM. V dropped 3 bases and J dropped 0 bases, with 12 bases sitting between them. This CDR3 has 16 amino acids. The DNA of the CDR3 is TGTGCCAGCAGTTTGGAAGGGGTCCCCTCTGGAAACACCATATATTTT. This translates into CASSLEGVPSGNTIYF.

CDR3 sequence reads: CAWSVLSGEAEAFF. CDR3 in DNA: TGTGCCTGGAGTGTACTGTCGGGGGAGGCTGAAGCTTTCTTT. This chain connects TRBV30 to TRBJ1-1, with D possibly matching TRBD1 (5 bases). Germline CDR1 is GTSNPN and CDR2 is SVGIG (reference sequence). This CDR3 region has 14 residues. V lost 0 bases to trimming and J lost 6 bases, with 14 bases between them.

The CDR3 DNA reads as TGTGCCAGTTCAGGGACAGGGGGCTCTGATAGCAATCAGCCCCAGCATTTT. Translation gives CASSGTGGSDSNQPQHF. J is TRBJ1-5 and V is TRBV18; 12 nucleotides agree with TRBD1. Germline CDR1 is KGHSH and CDR2 is LQKENI. V was clipped by 9 bases and J by 0 bases; unmatched bases: 9. This CDR3 contains 17 residues.

The rearrangement joins TRBV28 to TRBJ2-5; D remains unclear. Trimming pared 3 bases from V and 5 bases from J, leaving 7 bases between. The CDR3 contains 12 residues. Looked up from germline, CDR1 is MDHEN and CDR2 is SYDVKM. The CDR3 spells CASSLVSETQYF. The CDR3 DNA reads TGTGCCAGCAGTTTGGTAAGTGAGACCCAGTACTTC.